Listed here are 27 T cell receptor beta chains from one sample, sequenced in a study of T cell responses to AZD1222 COVID-19 vaccine. Produced via immunoSEQ multiplex PCR; TCRdb's table is partial and in-frame only. The table has around 100,000 clones, approximately 91% seen once. The sample consisted of peripheral blood, taken on day 0 of AZD1222 vaccination. Source of these receptors: an adult in good health.

The rearrangement uses TRBV4-1 and TRBJ1-1, with D possibly TRBD1 on 6 matching bases. Between the trimmed V and J ends, which lost 3 bases and 1 base, there was a span of 15 bases. The CDR3 covers 16 residues. The germline CDR1 and CDR2 sequences are MGHRA and YSYEKL. The CDR3 here is CASSQTPGQRNTEAFF. The CDR3 DNA reads TGCGCCAGCAGCCAGACTCCGGGACAAAGGAACACTGAAGCTTTCTTT.

The DNA for the CDR3 is TGCGCCAGCAGCCAGGGGGCCGGGACAGGGATGAGGGGCTATGGCTACACCTTC. Protein sequence: CASSQGAGTGMRGYGYTF. The chain carries TRBV4-1 and TRBJ1-2; 9 positions match TRBD1. J gave up 4 bases and V 3 bases, and 15 bases lay outside the gene matches. Germline CDR1 is MGHRA and CDR2 is YSYEKL. CDR3 length: 18 amino acids.

The V and J genes are TRBV28 and TRBJ1-6, with TRBD1 matching 10 bases. Germline V gene lookup returns CDR1 MDHEN and CDR2 SYDVKM. Germline trimming cut 5 bases from V and 5 bases from J; bases unmatched to any gene: 3. The CDR3 totals 15 residues. CDR3 loop: CASSGGQGNNSPLHF. CDR3 DNA: TGTGCCAGCAGTGGGGGACAGGGGAATAATTCACCCCTCCACTTT.

This clone was observed a single time. This chain links TRBV19 with TRBJ2-3, with 13 nucleotides matching TRBD2. Germline V CDR1 and CDR2: LNHDA, SQIVND (reference sequence). This CDR3 has 16 amino acids. V gave up 1 base and J gave up 4 bases; unmatched junction bases: 2. CDR3 region: CASSIVGLAGPDTQYF. The CDR3 nucleotides are TGTGCCAGTAGTATAGTGGGACTAGCGGGGCCAGATACGCAGTATTTT.

The CDR3 nucleotides read TGTGCCAGCAGCCAGTTTCTTATCGGGACAGGCAATTACAATGAGCAGTTCTTC. It is translated as CASSQFLIGTGNYNEQFF. The chain combines TRBV3-1 (or the pseudogene TRBV3-2) with TRBJ2-1; 8 bases are a match to TRBD1. The CDR3 loop spans 18 amino acids. Looked up from germline, CDR1 is LGHDT and CDR2 is YNNKEL (reference sequence). The ends lost 3 bases at V and 4 bases at J; junction bases unmatched: 14.

Here the CDR3 reads CASSRTSSYNEQFF. The DNA of the CDR3 is TGCGCCAGCAGCCGGACGAGCTCCTACAATGAGCAGTTCTTC. The rearrangement links TRBV5-1 to TRBJ2-1; no clear D gene. The CDR3 is 14 amino acids. Germline V gives CDR1 SGHRS, CDR2 YFSETQ. Trimming pared 4 bases from V and 0 bases from J, leaving 8 bases between. The full variable domain, with the rest looked up from reference TRBV5-1 and TRBJ2-1, is KAGVTQTPRYLIKTRGQQVTLSCSPISGHRSVSWYQQTPGQGLQFLFEYFSETQRNKGNFPGRFSGRQFSNSRSEMNVSTLELGDSALYLCASSRTSSYNEQFFGPGTRLTVL.

The genes are TRBV27 and TRBJ2-7; a weak D match, TRBD1 (5 bases). This CDR3 has 13 residues. Germline CDR1 reads MNHEY; CDR2 reads SMNVEV (reference sequence). Trimming cost V 0 bases and J 7 bases, with 10 bases left between them. This CDR3 is CASSLSRAGEQYF. CDR3 sequence (DNA): TGTGCCAGCAGTTTATCCAGGGCAGGTGAGCAGTACTTC.

This chain links TRBV7-3 with TRBJ2-3, with D unresolved. Germline CDR1 reads SGHTA; CDR2 reads FQGTGA. V was pared by 5 bases and J by 3 bases, with 9 bases between. The CDR3 runs 13 residues. The CDR3 DNA reads TGTGCCAGCAGCCCCGGCAGGACAGATACGCAGTATTTT. It encodes CASSPGRTDTQYF. Full variable domain (rest looked up from reference TRBV7-3 and TRBJ2-3): GAGVSQTPSNKVTEKGKYVELRCDPISGHTALYWYRQSLGQGPEFLIYFQGTGAADDSGLPNDRFFAVRPEGSVSTLKIQRTERGDSAVYLCASSPGRTDTQYFGPGTRLTVL.

This clone was seen a single time. CDR3 loop: CASSSRLAGGGEQFF. CDR3 in DNA: TGTGCCAGCAGTTCTAGACTAGCGGGAGGGGGTGAGCAGTTCTTC. This chain joins TRBV27 and TRBJ2-1, with 14 bases identical to TRBD2. The CDR3 is made up of 15 amino acids. In germline, CDR1 is MNHEY, CDR2 SMNVEV (reference sequence). The V segment lost 4 bases and the J segment 9 bases; nucleotides outside the gene matches: 5.

The chain couples TRBV27 to TRBJ1-1; D call uncertain. This CDR3 region has 15 residues. The V end lost 10 bases, the J end lost 0 bases, and 18 bases lay between the germline ends. Germline V gene lookup returns CDR1 MNHEY and CDR2 SMNVEV (reference sequence). The CDR3 bases are TGTGCCACCTCCCCCAGGCCCTCCATGAACACTGAAGCTTTCTTT. Protein sequence: CATSPRPSMNTEAFF.

The chain joins TRBV19 to TRBJ2-3; 10 bases agree with TRBD1. CDR1 is LNHDA, CDR2 SQIVND, per germline (reference sequence). The CDR3 is 15 residues long. Trimming at V came to 7 bases and at J to 0 bases, leaving 4 bases not matched to a gene. CDR3 amino acids: CASKDRGQSTDTQYF. The CDR3 bases are TGTGCCAGTAAAGACAGGGGGCAGAGCACAGATACGCAGTATTTT.

The chain uses TRBV7-9 and TRBJ2-2; D unclear. The V gene's germline CDR1 is SEHNR and CDR2 FQNEAQ (reference sequence). Trimming removed 0 bases from V and 8 bases from J, with 10 bases in between. The CDR3 is made up of 14 amino acids. The CDR3 here is CASSLAGSRGELFF. The CDR3 region has the DNA TGTGCCAGCAGCTTAGCGGGATCCCGGGGGGAGCTGTTTTTT.

The V gene is TRBV27, the J gene TRBJ1-5; perhaps TRBD1 as D (5 bases). The CDR3 consists of 13 residues. V was clipped by 8 bases and J by 4 bases, with 12 bases between them. Looked up from germline, CDR1 is MNHEY and CDR2 is SMNVEV (reference sequence). In DNA form, the CDR3 reads TGTGCCAGCCGGGGGGAGGGGAATCAGCCCCAGCATTTT. Its protein product is CASRGEGNQPQHF.

The chain uses TRBV20-1 and TRBJ2-1; 7 bases agree with TRBD2. CDR3 length: 11 residues. CDR1 and CDR2 (germline): DFQATT, SNEGSKA (reference sequence). CDR3 region: CRGGNHNEQFF. Here the CDR3 DNA reads TGCAGGGGGGGGAACCACAATGAGCAGTTCTTC.

This chain links TRBV27 with TRBJ2-1; 7 bases line up with TRBD2. Germline assignment: CDR1 MNHEY and CDR2 SMNVEV (reference sequence). CDR3 length: 12 amino acids. The J segment lost 9 bases and the V segment lost 5 bases, leaving 4 bases of the junction unmatched. CDR3 protein: CASSVRGSEQFF. CDR3 coding DNA: TGTGCCAGCAGTGTCCGCGGGAGTGAGCAGTTCTTC.

V and J are TRBV9 and TRBJ1-2; D might be TRBD1 (5 bases). With 4 bases removed from V and 6 bases from J, the gap between germline ends came to 16 bases. This CDR3 contains 14 residues. The germline gives CDR1 SGDLS, CDR2 YYNGEE. The CDR3 loop reads CASSTQSRGNGYTF. CDR3 nucleotides: TGTGCCAGCAGCACCCAAAGTAGGGGAAATGGCTACACCTTC.

This rearrangement joins TRBV6-5 to TRBJ2-7; D is ambiguous. CDR1 and CDR2 from the germline V gene are MNHEY and SVGAGI. The CDR3 runs to 11 residues. V shed 10 bases and J shed 5 bases, with 12 bases lying between them. Written as DNA, the CDR3 is TGTGCCACCCGTGGTGGCCACGAGCAGTACTTC. This gives the protein CATRGGHEQYF.

This rearrangement joins TRBV10-3 to TRBJ2-5, with D perhaps matching TRBD2 (5 bases). The V gene's germline CDR1 is ENHRY and CDR2 SYGVKD. Deletions cut 3 bases from V and 4 bases from J, with 21 bases between. The CDR3 spans 17 residues. CDR3 DNA sequence: TGTGCCATCAGTGACCCCCTAACGGGAAGTGGAGGAGAGACCCAGTACTTC. Protein: CAISDPLTGSGGETQYF.

The chain employs TRBV27 and TRBJ2-5, with 7 nucleotides matching TRBD1. This CDR3 has 14 residues. In germline, CDR1 is MNHEY, CDR2 SMNVEV (reference sequence). V shed 4 bases, J shed 2 bases, and the junction held 4 bases outside the gene matches. This CDR3 reads CASSSLTGQETQYF. In nucleotides, the CDR3 is TGTGCCAGCAGTTCTCTGACAGGGCAAGAGACCCAGTACTTC.

The chain employs TRBV7-9 and TRBJ1-5; D gene unclear. CDR1 is SEHNR, CDR2 FQNEAQ, per germline (reference sequence). CDR3 size: 17 residues. V lost 0 bases and J lost 6, with 18 bases in between. In DNA form, the CDR3 reads TGTGCCAGCAGCTTAGCCTCAGGACTCGGTCGGGGTCAGCCCCAGCATTTT. Protein: CASSLASGLGRGQPQHF. The full variable domain, its missing parts supplied by reference TRBV7-9 and TRBJ1-5, is DTGVSQNPRHKITKRGQNVTFRCDPISEHNRLYWYRQTLGQGPEFLTYFQNEAQLEKSRLLSDRFSAERPKGSFSTLEIQRTEQGDSAMYLCASSLASGLGRGQPQHFGDGTRLSIL.

The chain combines TRBV11-2 with TRBJ1-6, with unresolved D. Germline V gene lookup returns CDR1 SGHAT and CDR2 FQNNGV. CDR3 length: 13 residues. Deletions cut 1 base from V and 11 bases from J, with 9 bases between. CDR3 DNA sequence: TGTGCCAGCAGCTTAGTACGGTCTGCACCCCTCCACTTT. This translates into CASSLVRSAPLHF.

The chain combines TRBV9 with TRBJ1-1, with D unresolved. Germline V gene data show CDR1 as SGDLS and CDR2 as YYNGEE. The CDR3 runs to 14 residues. Trimming took off 5 bases at V and 3 bases at J, with 14 bases between the two ends. CDR3 sequence: CASSISGSDTEAFF. The CDR3 DNA reads TGTGCCAGCAGTATATCCGGTAGCGACACTGAAGCTTTCTTT.

The V call is TRBV10-2, the J call TRBJ2-7; TRBD1 aligns across 9 bases. Germline CDR1 WSHSY, CDR2 SAAADI. This CDR3 is built from 14 residues. V was clipped by 6 bases and J by 5 bases; unmatched bases: 8. The CDR3 region has the DNA TGCGCCAGCAGGGACGGGGGACAGGGCAACGAGCAGTACTTC. This codes for CASRDGGQGNEQYF.

This chain connects TRBV10-3 to TRBJ2-1; D call uncertain. Trimming took off 4 bases at V and 0 bases at J, with 13 bases between the two ends. CDR1 and CDR2 (germline): ENHRY, SYGVKD. The CDR3 runs to 16 residues. CDR3 protein: CAISGGRRNSYNEQFF. CDR3 coding DNA: TGTGCCATCAGTGGCGGACGCCGAAACTCCTACAATGAGCAGTTCTTC.

This chain uses TRBV30 with TRBJ2-3; D is possibly TRBD2 (6 bases). Per the germline V gene, CDR1 is GTSNPN and CDR2 is SVGIG (reference sequence). With 5 bases removed from V and 0 bases from J, the gap between germline ends came to 12 bases. The CDR3 spans 14 residues. The CDR3 loop reads CAWGGPSSTDTQYF. The CDR3 region has the DNA TGTGCCTGGGGAGGGCCATCTAGCACAGATACGCAGTATTTT. Combining the CDR3 with reference TRBV30 and TRBJ2-3 gives the whole variable domain SQTIHQWPATLVQPVGSPLSLECTVEGTSNPNLYWYRQAAGRGLQLLFYSVGIGQISSEVPQNLSASRPQDRQFILSSKKLLLSDSGFYLCAWGGPSSTDTQYFGPGTRLTVL.

The genes are TRBV5-6 and TRBJ2-7; 7 bases are a match to TRBD1. Unmatched junction bases numbered 5, after V lost 2 bases and J lost 3 bases. This CDR3 is built from 14 residues. The germline V gene has CDR1 SGHDT and CDR2 YYEEEE. CDR3 sequence reads: CASSFGTEVYEQYF. CDR3 bases: TGTGCCAGCAGCTTCGGGACAGAGGTCTACGAGCAGTACTTC.

This chain links TRBV19 with TRBJ2-7; D tentatively fits TRBD1 or TRBD2 (5 bases each). Per the germline V gene, CDR1 is LNHDA and CDR2 is SQIVND (reference sequence). This CDR3 spans 15 amino acids. V was cut by 1 base and J by 0 bases, with 10 bases left in between. CDR3 residues: CASSIGGVSSYEQYF. CDR3 nucleotide sequence: TGTGCCAGTAGTATAGGAGGGGTCAGCTCCTACGAGCAGTACTTC. Drawing the rest from reference TRBV19 and TRBJ2-7, the complete variable domain is DGGITQSPKYLFRKEGQNVTLSCEQNLNHDAMYWYRQDPGQGLRLIYYSQIVNDFQKGDIAEGYSVSREKKESFPLTVTSAQKNPTAFYLCASSIGGVSSYEQYFGPGTRLTVT.